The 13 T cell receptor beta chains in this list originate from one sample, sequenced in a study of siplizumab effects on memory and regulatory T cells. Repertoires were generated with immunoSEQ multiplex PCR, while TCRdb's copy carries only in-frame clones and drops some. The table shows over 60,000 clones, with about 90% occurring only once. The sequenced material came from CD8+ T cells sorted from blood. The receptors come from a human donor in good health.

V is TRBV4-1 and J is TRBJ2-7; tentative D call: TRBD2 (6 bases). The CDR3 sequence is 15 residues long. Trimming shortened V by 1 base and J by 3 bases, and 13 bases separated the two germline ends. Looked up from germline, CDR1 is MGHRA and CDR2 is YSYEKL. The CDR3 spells CASSQVGSVFYEQYF. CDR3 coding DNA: TGCGCCAGCAGCCAAGTCGGGAGTGTTTTCTACGAGCAGTACTTC.

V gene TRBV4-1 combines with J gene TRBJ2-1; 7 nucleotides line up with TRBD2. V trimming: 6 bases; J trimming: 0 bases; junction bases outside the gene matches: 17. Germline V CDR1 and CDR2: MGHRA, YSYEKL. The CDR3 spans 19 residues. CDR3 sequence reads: CASSLPSEVAGYSYNEQFF. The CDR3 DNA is TGCGCCAGCAGTCTACCCTCCGAGGTAGCGGGTTACTCCTACAATGAGCAGTTCTTC.

This CDR3 is CASSFHTGQGGDEQYF. CDR3 in DNA: TGCGCCAGCAGCTTTCATACAGGGCAAGGCGGGGACGAGCAGTACTTC. V gene TRBV5-1 combines with J gene TRBJ2-7; D is possibly TRBD1 or TRBD2 (6 bases each). V lost 2 bases, J lost 5 bases, and 20 bases lay in between. Germline CDR1 SGHRS, CDR2 YFSETQ. The CDR3 is made up of 16 amino acids.

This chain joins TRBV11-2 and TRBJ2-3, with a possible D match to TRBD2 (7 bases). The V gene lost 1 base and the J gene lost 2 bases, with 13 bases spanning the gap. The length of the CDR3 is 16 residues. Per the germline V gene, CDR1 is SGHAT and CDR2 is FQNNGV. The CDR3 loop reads CASSLALGGATDTQYF. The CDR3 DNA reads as TGTGCCAGCAGCTTAGCCCTGGGGGGGGCCACAGATACGCAGTATTTT.

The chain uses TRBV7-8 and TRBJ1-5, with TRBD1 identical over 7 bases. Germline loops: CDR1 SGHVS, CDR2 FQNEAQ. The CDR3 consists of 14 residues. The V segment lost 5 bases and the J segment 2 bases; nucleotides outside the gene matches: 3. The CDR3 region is CASSEGTGNQPQHF. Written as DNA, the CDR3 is TGTGCCAGCAGCGAGGGGACAGGCAATCAGCCCCAGCATTTT.

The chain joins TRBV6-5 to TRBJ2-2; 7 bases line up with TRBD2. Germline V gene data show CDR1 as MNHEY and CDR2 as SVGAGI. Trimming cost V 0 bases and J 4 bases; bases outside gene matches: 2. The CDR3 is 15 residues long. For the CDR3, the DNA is TGTGCCAGCAGTTACTCAAGGGAGGGCACCGGGGAGCTGTTTTTT. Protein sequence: CASSYSREGTGELFF.

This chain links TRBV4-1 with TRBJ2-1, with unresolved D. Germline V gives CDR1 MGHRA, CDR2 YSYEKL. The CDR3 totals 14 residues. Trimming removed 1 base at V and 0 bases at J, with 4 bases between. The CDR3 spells CASSQGSSYNEQFF. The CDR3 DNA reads TGCGCCAGCAGCCAAGGTAGCTCCTACAATGAGCAGTTCTTC.

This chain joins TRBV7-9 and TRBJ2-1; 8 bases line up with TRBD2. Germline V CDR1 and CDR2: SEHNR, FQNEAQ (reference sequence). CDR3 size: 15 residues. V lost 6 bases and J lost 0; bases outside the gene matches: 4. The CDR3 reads CASRKSGSSYNEQFF. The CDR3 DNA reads TGTGCCAGCAGGAAGAGCGGGAGCTCCTACAATGAGCAGTTCTTC.

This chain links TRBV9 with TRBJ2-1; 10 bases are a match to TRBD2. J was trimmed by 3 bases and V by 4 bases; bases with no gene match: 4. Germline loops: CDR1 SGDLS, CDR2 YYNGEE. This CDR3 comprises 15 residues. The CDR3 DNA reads TGTGCCAGCAGCCCCCGGACTAGCGGCTACAATGAGCAGTTCTTC. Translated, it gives CASSPRTSGYNEQFF.

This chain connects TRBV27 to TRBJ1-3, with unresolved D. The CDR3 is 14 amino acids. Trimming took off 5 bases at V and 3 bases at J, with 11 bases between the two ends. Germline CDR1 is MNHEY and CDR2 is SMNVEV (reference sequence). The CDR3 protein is CASSLRPGGNTIYF. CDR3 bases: TGTGCCAGCAGTCTCCGGCCCGGTGGAAACACCATATATTTT.

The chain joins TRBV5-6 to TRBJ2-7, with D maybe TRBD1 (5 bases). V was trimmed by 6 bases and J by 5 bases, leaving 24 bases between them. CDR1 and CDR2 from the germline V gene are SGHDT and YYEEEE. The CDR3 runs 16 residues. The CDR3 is CASTPRTTARMNEQYF. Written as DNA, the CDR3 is TGTGCCAGCACACCCAGGACAACAGCACGTATGAACGAGCAGTACTTC.

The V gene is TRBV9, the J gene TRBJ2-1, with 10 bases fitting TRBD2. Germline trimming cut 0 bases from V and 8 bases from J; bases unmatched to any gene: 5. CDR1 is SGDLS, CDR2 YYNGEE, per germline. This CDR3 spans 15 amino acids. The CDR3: CASSVGYSGGYEQFF. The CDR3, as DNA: TGTGCCAGCAGCGTAGGATATAGCGGGGGGTATGAGCAGTTCTTC.

The CDR3 sequence: CAWDVTGELFF. The CDR3 nucleotides are TGTGCCTGGGACGTCACCGGGGAGCTGTTTTTT. This sequence joins TRBV30 and TRBJ2-2; D remains ambiguous. Trimming took off 5 bases at V and 4 bases at J, with 5 bases between the two ends. Germline V gene lookup returns CDR1 GTSNPN and CDR2 SVGIG (reference sequence). This CDR3 has 11 residues.